A selection of T cell receptor beta chains follows, all from one sample in a study of shared clonotypes between healthy human individuals. Here immunoSEQ multiplex PCR was the method, and the copy in TCRdb shows in-frame clones only, minus some. The top ten hold about 0.067% of the sample, which has 500,000 or so clones, roughly 95% seen once. The sample comprised naive CD4+ T cells sorted from blood. The receptors come from a woman in her 30s in good health. The CDR3 runs from the conserved cysteine through the conserved F or W.

V gene: TRBV18
J gene: TRBJ2-3
CDR3 protein: CASSVQLSTDTQYF

V gene: TRBV7-8
J gene: TRBJ1-2
CDR3 protein: CASSLGQGDNGGYTF

V gene: TRBV28
J gene: TRBJ1-1
CDR3 protein: CASRAQGGISWAFF

V gene: TRBV2
J gene: TRBJ2-7
CDR3 protein: CASSHRDSYEQYF

V gene: TRBV6-6
J gene: TRBJ2-7
CDR3 protein: CASSYSTGTYEQYF

V gene: TRBV11-2
J gene: TRBJ1-1
CDR3 protein: CASSSARGNTEAFF

V gene: TRBV2
J gene: TRBJ1-4
CDR3 protein: CASKGRTGIDEKLFF

V gene: TRBV28
J gene: TRBJ2-7
CDR3 protein: CASSFSGLTIYEQYF

V gene: TRBV6-1
J gene: TRBJ2-7
CDR3 protein: CASSMTPSSYEQYF

V gene: TRBV14
J gene: TRBJ2-2
CDR3 protein: CASSQESRSDHTGELFF

V gene: TRBV28
J gene: TRBJ2-5
CDR3 protein: CASSNRGPETQYF

V gene: TRBV5-1
J gene: TRBJ1-1
CDR3 protein: CASSKTGGSPEAFF

V gene: TRBV18
J gene: TRBJ1-1
CDR3 protein: CASSPRASEAFF

V gene: TRBV28
J gene: TRBJ1-5
CDR3 protein: CASKGGNQPQHF

V gene: TRBV5-1
J gene: TRBJ2-5
CDR3 protein: CASSHPGLQETQYF

V gene: TRBV9
J gene: TRBJ2-7
CDR3 protein: CASSAFSGKSYEQYF

V gene: TRBV7-3
J gene: TRBJ2-5
CDR3 protein: CASSLGPPAQETQYF

V gene: TRBV19
J gene: TRBJ2-3
CDR3 protein: CASSIENPGLAGGTDTQYF